Ten or more counts support the clone carrying this TCR beta chain. TCR beta CDR3 sequences were amplified from RNA transcripts. A first-round RT-PCR of the TCR CDR3 used the HTBI primer set. TCRdb reprocessed the multiplex PCR reads with MiXCR, giving one entry per CDR3 protein. The data show some 500,000 distinct CDR3 sequences, 24% seen once. J lost 10 bases, V lost 5 bases, and 8 bases had no gene match. Germline loops: CDR1 SEHNR, CDR2 FQNEAQ (reference sequence). This CDR3 has 13 residues. This sample is part of a study of T cells in Graves' hyperthyroidism and ophthalmopathy. About the research overall: Peripheral blood was obtained at initial diagnosis, preceding any treatment.

Patients with ophthalmopathy all had a Clinical Activity Score of at least 3, a NOSPECS grade of at least 4 and duration under 3 months. V usage is TRBV7-9 and J usage is TRBJ1-1; the match to TRBD1 covers 9 bases. The clonotype was recovered from a woman in her 30s with Graves' ophthalmopathy. The sample comprised blood. In nucleotides, the CDR3 is TGTGCCAGCAGCGTTACAGGGGGCGGTGGAGCTTTCTTT. Protein product: CASSVTGGGGAFF.